The sequence of this T cell receptor beta chain was determined in a study of OX40 agonist ivuxolimab in advanced cancers. Repertoires were generated with immunoSEQ multiplex PCR, while TCRdb's copy carries only in-frame clones and drops some. The repertoire includes roughly 70,000 clones, roughly 86% of them detected once, and approximately 5% sits in the top ten. Trimming stripped 0 bases from V and 4 bases from J, with 13 bases between. This CDR3 is 15 amino acids long. CDR1 LNHNV and CDR2 YYDKDF come from the germline V gene (reference sequence). The receptor's source is an adult with an advanced solid tumor such as melanoma, head and neck, liver or kidney cancer. The material was CD4+ or CD8+ T cells sorted from blood, obtained in a trial of the OX40 agonist ivuxolimab. V is TRBV15 and J is TRBJ2-7, with D possibly being TRBD1 or TRBD2 (5 bases each). Written as DNA, the CDR3 is TGTGCCACCAGCAGAGATCCGGGACGCCTTTACGAGCAGTACTTC. It yields the protein CATSRDPGRLYEQYF.